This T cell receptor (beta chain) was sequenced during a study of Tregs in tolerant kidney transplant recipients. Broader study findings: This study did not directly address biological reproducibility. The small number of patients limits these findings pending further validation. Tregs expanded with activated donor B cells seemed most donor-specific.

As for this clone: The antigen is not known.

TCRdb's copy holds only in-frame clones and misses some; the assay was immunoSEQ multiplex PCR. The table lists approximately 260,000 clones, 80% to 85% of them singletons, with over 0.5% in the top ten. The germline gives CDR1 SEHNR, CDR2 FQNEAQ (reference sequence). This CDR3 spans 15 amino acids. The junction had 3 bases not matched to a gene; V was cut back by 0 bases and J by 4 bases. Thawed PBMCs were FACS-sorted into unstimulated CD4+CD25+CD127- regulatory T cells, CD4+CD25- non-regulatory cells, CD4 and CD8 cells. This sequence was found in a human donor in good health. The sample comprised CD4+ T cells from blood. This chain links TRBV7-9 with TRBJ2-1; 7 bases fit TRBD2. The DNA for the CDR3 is TGTGCCAGCAGCTTAGCGGGGGGGAATTACAATGAGCAGTTCTTC. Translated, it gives CASSLAGGNYNEQFF.